These 9 T cell receptor beta chains came from one sample sequenced in a study of naive and memory T cell subsets. The beta constant-region primer was an equimolar mix of two oligonucleotides covering TRBC1 and TRBC2. The ligated cDNA underwent four PCR rounds using SP2 and nested alpha and beta constant-region primers. TCRdb independently ran MiXCR on the UMI-ligation and nested PCR reads; one entry per CDR3 protein. The table includes around 140,000 distinct CDR3 sequences, approximately 21% detected once. For these TCRs, the target antigens are not known. Study-wide results and caveats: A few larger clonotypes appeared in naive repertoires, especially CD8, possibly memory cells re-expressing CD45RA.

Material: naive CD8+ T cells from blood. All receptors come from a human donor in good health.

This clonotype has more than one count but fewer than ten. The chain recombines TRBV5-1 with TRBJ2-7; 11 bases fit TRBD2. The CDR3 consists of 14 residues. Germline CDR1 is SGHRS and CDR2 is YFSETQ. V was pared by 4 bases and J by 3 bases, with 3 bases of the junction left unmatched. The CDR3 DNA sequence: TGCGCCAGCAGCACGACTAGCGGGATCTACGAGCAGTACTTC. Its translation: CASSTTSGIYEQYF.

This clonotype was seen more than once but under ten times. The chain has TRBV3-1 and TRBJ1-5; D is undetermined. Germline CDR1 LGHDT, CDR2 YNNKEL (reference sequence). The V gene lost 4 bases and the J gene lost 6 bases, with 22 bases spanning the gap. The CDR3 has 17 amino acids. The CDR3 sequence is CASSPPWPVLDGQPQHF. For the CDR3, the DNA is TGTGCCAGCAGCCCTCCCTGGCCAGTCCTGGATGGTCAGCCCCAGCATTTT.

This clonotype was seen a handful of times. V usage is TRBV27 and J usage is TRBJ2-3, with D perhaps TRBD2 (5 bases). With 2 bases removed from V and 2 bases from J, the gap between germline ends came to 11 bases. There are 15 residues in the CDR3. Germline V lookup: CDR1 MNHEY, CDR2 SMNVEV (reference sequence). The chain's CDR3 is CASSLRGRVTDTQYF. DNA of the CDR3: TGTGCCAGCAGTTTAAGAGGGAGAGTCACAGATACGCAGTATTTT.

This clonotype has just one count. V and J are TRBV29-1 and TRBJ1-2; no firm D call. V lost 2 bases and J 7 bases, leaving 5 bases between the germline ends. Germline CDR1 and CDR2: SQVTM and ANQGSEA. This CDR3 spans 10 amino acids. The CDR3 is CSVERLGYTF. CDR3 DNA: TGCAGCGTTGAAAGGCTTGGCTACACCTTC.

This clonotype was counted only a few times. The genes are TRBV29-1 and TRBJ2-3; D might be TRBD2 (6 bases). CDR3 length equals 14 residues. The germline CDR1 and CDR2 sequences are SQVTM and ANQGSEA. V dropped 5 bases and J dropped 0 bases, with 12 bases sitting between them. The CDR3: CSVPRLGSTDTQYF. In nucleotides, the CDR3 is TGCAGCGTTCCACGACTAGGGAGCACAGATACGCAGTATTTT.

The rearrangement uses TRBV9 and TRBJ2-7; the match to TRBD2 covers 10 bases. CDR1 is SGDLS and CDR2 is YYNGEE in the germline V gene. Trimming cost V 0 bases and J 4 bases; bases outside gene matches: 4. The CDR3 loop spans 15 amino acids. This CDR3 is CASSVGPSGSYEQYF. CDR3 DNA sequence: TGTGCCAGCAGCGTAGGTCCTAGCGGGAGTTACGAGCAGTACTTC.

This chain's CDR3 is CSARETGGFWPQHF. The CDR3 bases are TGCAGTGCTAGGGAAACAGGGGGATTTTGGCCCCAGCATTTT. V is TRBV20-1 and J is TRBJ1-5; the match to TRBD1 covers 8 bases. Germline trimming cut 3 bases from V and 9 bases from J; bases unmatched to any gene: 10. The CDR3 sequence is 14 residues long. CDR1 DFQATT and CDR2 SNEGSKA come from the germline V gene (reference sequence).

CDR3 loop: CASSEEQREGVMRDTQYF. The CDR3 nucleotides are TGTGCCAGCAGTGAAGAACAGCGGGAGGGCGTAATGCGAGATACGCAGTATTTT. The chain couples TRBV2 to TRBJ2-3; 10 bases map to TRBD2. Trimming at V came to 1 base and at J to 5 bases, leaving 12 bases not matched to a gene. The CDR3 length is 18 residues. The germline V gene has CDR1 SNHLY and CDR2 FYNNEI.

The CDR3 nucleotides read TGCGCCAGCAGCCAAGTAAGACTGTCCCGGGGGGCTGCTAATGAAAAACTGTTTTTT. This gives the protein CASSQVRLSRGAANEKLFF. The chain uses TRBV4-1 and TRBJ1-4; weak D call: TRBD1 (6 bases). Germline V gene lookup returns CDR1 MGHRA and CDR2 YSYEKL. The CDR3 totals 19 residues. V lost 1 base and J lost 3, with 21 bases in between.